This T cell receptor beta chain was recovered during a study of T-cell reconstitution after alpha-beta-depleted transplantation in children. Regarding the study as a whole: After transplant, high TCRbeta diversity at day 60 in some patients arose from surviving recipient T cells and thymic progenitors.

Unique molecular identifiers were incorporated when the TCRbeta library was constructed. TCRdb reanalysed the PCR reads using MiXCR and keeps one entry per CDR3 protein. Among 27,000 or so distinct CDR3 sequences, roughly a sixth were seen once, and the ten largest hold approximately 40%. J gave up 6 bases and V 6 bases, and 6 bases lay outside the gene matches. The CDR3 consists of 13 residues. CDR1 is SEHNR, CDR2 FQNEAQ, per germline (reference sequence). A remark on this clonotype: What it binds is unknown.

V is TRBV7-9 and J is TRBJ1-2, with 8 bases lining up with TRBD1. The clonotype originates from a male patient aged 2-10 years who had a stem cell transplant for acute lymphoblastic leukemia, so the T cells may come from the graft donor. The material was PBMCs, mostly from graft donor cells, obtained 60 days after TCRalphabeta/CD19-depleted stem cell transplant. The CDR3 coding sequence is TGTGCCAGCAGATACGGACAGGGTGATGGCTACACCTTC. Its protein is CASRYGQGDGYTF.